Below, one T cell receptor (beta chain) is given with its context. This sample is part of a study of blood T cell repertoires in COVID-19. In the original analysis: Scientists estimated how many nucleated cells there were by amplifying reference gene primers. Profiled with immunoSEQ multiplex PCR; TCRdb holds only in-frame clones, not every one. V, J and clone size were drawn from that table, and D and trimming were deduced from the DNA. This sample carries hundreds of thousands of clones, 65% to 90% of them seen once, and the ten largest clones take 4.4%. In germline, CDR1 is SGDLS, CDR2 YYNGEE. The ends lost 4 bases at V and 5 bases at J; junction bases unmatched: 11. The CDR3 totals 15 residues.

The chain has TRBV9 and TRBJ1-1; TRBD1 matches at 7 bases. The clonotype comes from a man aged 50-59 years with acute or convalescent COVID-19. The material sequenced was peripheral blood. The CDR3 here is CASSLTDRVGTEAFF. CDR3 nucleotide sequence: TGTGCCAGCAGCTTAACCGACAGGGTTGGGACTGAAGCTTTCTTT.